This T cell receptor (beta chain) is from a study of cytomegalovirus exposure and HLA in healthy donors. 60 Vbeta and 13 Jbeta primers were used in PCR. Generated by immunoSEQ multiplex PCR, the TCRdb table keeps only in-frame clones and is missing some. The sample has approximately 38,000 clones, 60% to 70% seen once. With 3 bases clipped from V and 5 bases from J, the junction kept 5 bases outside the gene matches. Germline-derived CDR1 and CDR2 are SGHTA and FQGNSA. CDR3 length equals 14 residues. As concerns this clone: The antigen is undetermined.

Study conclusions and caveats: There were about 160 TCR beta chains listed as cytomegalovirus-associated.

The sequenced sample consisted of PBMCs. The chain carries TRBV7-2 and TRBJ2-5; the match to TRBD2 covers 8 bases. The source is a man aged 50 to 59 in good health and CMV-seropositive. CDR3 coding DNA: TGTGCCAGCAGCTTCATAGCGGGGTGGGAGACCCAGTACTTC. Translation gives CASSFIAGWETQYF.